The TCR beta chain under discussion was sequenced for a study of liver allograft versus peripheral blood T cells. Whole-study context: In transplanted livers, T cell receptor repertoires were compared with those found in the recipients' peripheral blood. Study results and caveats: There were reportedly differences between T cell receptor repertoires inside liver allografts and those in peripheral blood.

The sample holds many counts of this clonotype. Its antigen is undetermined. TCRdb processed the reads anew with MiXCR; each CDR3 protein has one entry. The table includes approximately 10,000 distinct CDR3 sequences, 15% to 20% detected once. CDR3 length: 16 amino acids. The germline gives CDR1 LNHDA, CDR2 SQIVND (reference sequence). V was shortened by 0 bases and J by 1 base, with 10 bases between the two germline ends. The chain is built from TRBV19 and TRBJ1-3; no firm D call. The receptor comes from a human patient who had a liver transplant. Some T cells may originate from the graft donor. CDR3 residues: CASSIDGRPSGNTIYF. The CDR3 DNA reads as TGTGCCAGTAGTATAGATGGCAGACCTTCTGGAAACACCATATATTTT. The whole variable domain, remainder taken from reference TRBV19 and TRBJ1-3, is DGGITQSPKYLFRKEGQNVTLSCEQNLNHDAMYWYRQDPGQGLRLIYYSQIVNDFQKGDIAEGYSVSREKKESFPLTVTSAQKNPTAFYLCASSIDGRPSGNTIYFGEGSWLTVV.